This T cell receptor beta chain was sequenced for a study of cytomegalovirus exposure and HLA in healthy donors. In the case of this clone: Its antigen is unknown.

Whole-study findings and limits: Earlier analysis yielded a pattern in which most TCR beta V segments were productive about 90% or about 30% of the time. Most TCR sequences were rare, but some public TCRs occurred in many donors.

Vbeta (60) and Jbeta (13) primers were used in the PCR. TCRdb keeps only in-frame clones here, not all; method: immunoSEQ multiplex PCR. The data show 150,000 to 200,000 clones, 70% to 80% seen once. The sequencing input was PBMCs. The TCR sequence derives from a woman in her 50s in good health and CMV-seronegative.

The CDR3 nucleotides read TGTGCCAGCAGCTTAGTTCTTTCTAGCGGGGGGGCCCAAGATACGCAGTATTTT. Protein product: CASSLVLSSGGAQDTQYF. V usage is TRBV7-2 and J usage is TRBJ2-3, with 12 bases identical to TRBD2. Trimming removed 1 base from V and 5 bases from J; junction bases left unmatched: 10. This CDR3 has 18 amino acids. CDR1 and CDR2 from the germline V gene are SGHTA and FQGNSA.